This T cell receptor (beta chain) was captured in a study of blood T cells in healthy people across ages. Overall study findings and caveats: When set beside aged donors, long-lived donors presented more naive CD4+ cells and higher diversity. Without sorted subsets, naive and antigen-experienced compartments could not be conclusively compared.

This CDR3 contains 13 residues. Per germline, CDR1 LNHNV and CDR2 YYDKDF (reference sequence). The germline V and J ends were trimmed by 0 bases and 4 bases, with 6 bases remaining between them. This clonotype was recorded many times. Its antigen remains unknown. Staff drew approximately 9.7 milliliters of peripheral blood from each donor. Sample-barcoded 5' priming and a J-beta primer mix drove a second PCR of about 6 to 12 cycles. One entry per CDR3 protein, called by TCRdb with MiXCR from the 5' RACE reads. The profile shows roughly 680,000 distinct CDR3 sequences, 52% of them singletons. The chain links TRBV15 to TRBJ1-2, with a possible D match to TRBD1 (5 bases). The sequencing sample was made of blood. The clonotype originates from a woman aged 80 or over in good health. CDR3 sequence: CATSRDGAYGYTF. The CDR3 bases are TGTGCCACCAGCAGAGATGGGGCCTATGGCTACACCTTC.